The sequence of this T cell receptor beta chain was determined in a study of blood T cells in healthy people across ages. Study at large: For every two T cells, template switching captured about one barcoded beta molecule.

Investigators took about 10 milliliters of peripheral blood from every donor. Findings and caveats of the study: Roughly linear declines in TCR beta diversity per million T cells occurred with age.

With respect to this clonotype: No antigen is known for it.

Germline lookup yields CDR1 MNHNY and CDR2 SVGAGI (reference sequence). The V and J ends lost 2 bases and 1 base respectively, with 12 bases between them. The CDR3 covers 16 residues. The authors ran a second PCR of roughly 6 to 12 cycles using a sample-barcoded 5' primer and a J-beta primer mix. Tags on each cDNA molecule came from a template-switch adaptor with 12 random nucleotides. TCRdb independently ran MiXCR on the 5' RACE reads; one entry per CDR3 protein. The top ten hold roughly 3.6% of the sample, which has 550,000 to 750,000 distinct CDR3 sequences, roughly 21% seen once. The source of this sequence is a man aged 65 to 79 in good health. The specimen sequenced was blood. This chain connects TRBV6-6 to TRBJ2-4; D is unclear. The chain's CDR3 is CASSYGEQMAKNIQYF. The CDR3 DNA sequence: TGTGCCAGCAGTTACGGGGAACAGATGGCCAAAAACATTCAGTACTTC.